Below, 2 T cell receptor beta chains from the same sample are listed, as sequenced in a study of sequential checkpoint blockade in melanoma (dated by TCRdb to the late 2010s). Library method: the immunoSEQ multiplex PCR assay. TCRdb took over this immuneACCESS table, retaining in-frame rearrangements with V and J assigned. Such tables are incomplete; in checked studies, under half of the missing clones stem from an unresolved V gene, and the remainder is unexplained. This sample is represented by some 6,200 clones; 45% to 55% of them were singletons. Together, the top ten hold under 50% of the sample. According to the study, the label for this sample's treatment or condition signals: randomized to nivolumab then ipilimumab (arm A) or the reverse (arm B). This material consisted of CD8+ T cells sorted from blood (inferred from file names), taken from a patient given nivolumab and ipilimumab in sequence. The receptors originated from a human donor with melanoma.

This clone was seen a few times. The chain has TRBV9 and TRBJ2-1; tentatively, D is TRBD1 (5 bases). Germline V gives CDR1 SGDLS, CDR2 YYNGEE. The CDR3 has 12 residues. Trimming cost V 0 bases and J 9 bases, with 7 bases left between them. The CDR3 is CASSVGGFEQFF. For the CDR3, the DNA is TGTGCCAGCAGCGTAGGGGGCTTTGAGCAGTTCTTC. Looking up the rest from reference TRBV9 and TRBJ2-1 gives the full variable domain: DSGVTQTPKHLITATGQRVTLRCSPRSGDLSVYWYQQSLDQGLQFLIQYYNGEERAKGNILERFSAQQFPDLHSELNLSSLELGDSALYFCASSVGGFEQFFGPGTRLTVL.

This clone has just one count. The genes are TRBV19 and TRBJ2-5, with D possibly being TRBD2 (7 bases). With the DNA end fitting TRBJ2-7 better, the J assignment may be wrong. Germline values: CDR1 LNHDA, CDR2 SQIVND (reference sequence). The length of the CDR3 is 14 residues. CDR3 sequence (DNA): TGTGCCAGTAGTATAGGGACGGGGGGCGACGAGCAGTACTTC. The encoded protein is CASSIGTGGDEQYF.